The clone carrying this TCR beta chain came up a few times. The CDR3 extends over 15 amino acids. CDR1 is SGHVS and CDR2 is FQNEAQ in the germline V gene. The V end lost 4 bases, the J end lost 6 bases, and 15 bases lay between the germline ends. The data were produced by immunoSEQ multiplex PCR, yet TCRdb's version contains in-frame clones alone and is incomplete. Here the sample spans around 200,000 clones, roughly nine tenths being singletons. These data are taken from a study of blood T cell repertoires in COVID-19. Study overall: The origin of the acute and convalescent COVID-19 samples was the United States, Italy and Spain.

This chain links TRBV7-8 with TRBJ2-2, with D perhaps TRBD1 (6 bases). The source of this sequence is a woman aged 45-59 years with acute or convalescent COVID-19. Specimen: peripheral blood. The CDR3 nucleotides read TGTGCCAGCAGCTCAGGGGAGTTTCGTGCCGGGGAGCTGTTTTTT. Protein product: CASSSGEFRAGELFF.